Listed here are 4 T cell receptor beta chains from one sample, sequenced in a study of blood T cell repertoires in COVID-19 (dated by TCRdb to 2018 to 2021). Libraries came from the immunoSEQ multiplex PCR assay. TCRdb holds this immuneACCESS table with in-frame rearrangements only. Some clones are missing; in checked studies, unresolved V genes explain under half, and the rest has no known cause. The sample table contains approximately 240,000 clones; only one count was recorded for more than 65% of them. The top ten clonotypes cover around 1.5% of the sample. The sequenced sample was peripheral blood. The receptor set was obtained from a woman aged 40 to 50 who had recovered from COVID-19.

This chain links TRBV7-8 with TRBJ2-3; no firm D call. Trimming removed 6 bases from V and 4 bases from J, with 14 bases in between. Per germline, CDR1 SGHVS and CDR2 FQNEAQ. The CDR3 has 14 amino acids. The CDR3 DNA reads TGTGCCAGCAGTCCAGTCCGCGGAGCAGATACGCAGTATTTT. Protein sequence: CASSPVRGADTQYF. The full variable domain, in which reference TRBV7-8 and TRBJ2-3 provide the parts outside the CDR3, is GAGVSQSPRYKVAKRGQDVALRCDPISGHVSLFWYQQALGQGPEFLTYFQNEAQLDKSGLPSDRFFAERPEGSVSTLKIQRTQQEDSAVYLCASSPVRGADTQYFGPGTRLTVL.

This chain uses TRBV29-1 with TRBJ1-2; a possible D gene is TRBD1 (5 bases). Germline CDR1 reads SQVTM; CDR2 reads ANQGSEA. CDR3 length: 11 amino acids. Trimming stripped 6 bases from V and 6 bases from J, with 11 bases between. CDR3 in DNA: TGCAGCGTCCTCGGGGGGGATGGCTACACCTTC. Its protein is CSVLGGDGYTF.

The chain has TRBV11-3 and TRBJ2-2, with a possible D match to TRBD1 (6 bases). The CDR3 loop spans 17 amino acids. V lost 0 bases to trimming and J lost 4 bases, with 15 bases between them. Germline assignment: CDR1 SGHNT and CDR2 YENEEA. The CDR3 DNA reads as TGTGCCAGCAGCTTAGATGGGGCAGGGGTAGCCACCGGGGAGCTGTTTTTT. Its protein product is CASSLDGAGVATGELFF.

This clone showed up just a few times. The CDR3: CASSYPGAADEAFF. CDR3 DNA: TGTGCCAGCAGTTACCCAGGGGCAGCGGATGAAGCTTTCTTT. The V gene is TRBV6-2 or TRBV6-3, the J gene TRBJ1-1; perhaps TRBD1 as D (6 bases). Germline loops: CDR1 MNHEY, CDR2 SVGEGT. With 2 bases removed from V and 7 bases from J, the gap between germline ends came to 14 bases. This CDR3 has 14 residues.